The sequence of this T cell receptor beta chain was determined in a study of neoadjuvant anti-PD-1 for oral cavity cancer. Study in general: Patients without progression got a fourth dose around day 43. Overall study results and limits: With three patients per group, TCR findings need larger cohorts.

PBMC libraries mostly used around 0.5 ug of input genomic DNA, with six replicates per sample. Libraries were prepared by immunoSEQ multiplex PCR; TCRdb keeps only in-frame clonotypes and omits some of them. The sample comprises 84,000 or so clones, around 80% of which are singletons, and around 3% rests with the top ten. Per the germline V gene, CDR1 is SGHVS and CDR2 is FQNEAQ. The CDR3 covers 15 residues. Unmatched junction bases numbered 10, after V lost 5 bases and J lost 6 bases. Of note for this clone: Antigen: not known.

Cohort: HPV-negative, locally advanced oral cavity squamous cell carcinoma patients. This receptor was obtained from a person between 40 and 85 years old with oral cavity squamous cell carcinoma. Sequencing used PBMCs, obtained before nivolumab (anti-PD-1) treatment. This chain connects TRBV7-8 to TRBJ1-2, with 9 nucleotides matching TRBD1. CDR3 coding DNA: TGTGCCAGCAGCCTCTTGTCTGGGACAGGGAATGGCTACACCTTC. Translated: CASSLLSGTGNGYTF.